Described below is a single TCR beta chain sequence and its context. Which antigen it targets is not known. No per-base quality is available; no much larger clone lies one base away. From a lookup of the germline V gene, CDR1 and CDR2 are SGHAT and FQNNGV. The cysteine opens and the phenylalanine closes a CDR3 of 15 amino acids. CDR3 DNA only is kept here, 45 bases in frame from base 1. Clipping removes 5 bases from V and 5 bases from J, with 10 as the unmatched junction base count. The data stem from a study of blood T cell repertoires in COVID-19 (TCRdb year 2020). Regarding the complete study: Recovered participants in ImmuneRACE Cohort 3 were defined as having two consecutive negative NP/OP PCR tests, clearance from a healthcare professional, or resolution of symptoms. Samples from collaborators originated in the United States, Italy and Spain and spanned both the acute and convalescent phases of COVID-19. The prospective study material was composed of cDNA or gDNA derived from T cells, B-cell-depleted T cells, or PBMCs. The dataset comprised deeply sampled blood TCRbeta repertoires from subjects exposed to, actively infected with, or recovered from COVID-19. The repertoires were released in a freely available public database intended as a resource for research on the immune response to SARS-CoV-2. Samples were obtained from the ongoing ImmuneRACE study (first 160 participants) and from 950 to 1,500 subjects provided by 6 global collaborators. A de-identified subject ID, COVID-19 status, age in years and sex were almost always included in the sample metadata. Where available, HLA class I and class II types were obtained from metadata supplied by the sample provider rather than from assay-based typing.

The study at large found these results: The quantity of clinical and demographic metadata differed by source and by participant and was supplied without curation.

In the prospective study, participants were about 18 to 90 years old, resided in 24 geographic areas of the United States, and were enrolled through a virtual design. In the prospective study, participants were assigned to cohorts based on the clinical history participants reported in a screening survey and a study questionnaire. Mobile phlebotomists in the prospective study collected whole blood, serum and a nasopharyngeal or oropharyngeal swab from every participant. Additional blood draws and questionnaires over an approximately 2-month period could optionally be provided by prospective study participants. Before DNA extraction, blood samples from the prospective study were shipped at room temperature or frozen. The immunoSEQ Assay, a bias-controlled multiplex PCR, was used to amplify TCRbeta CDR3 regions from genomic DNA. The published analysis was carried out like this. The number of nucleated cells in each sample was estimated by amplification of reference gene primers within the assay. To quantify the absolute abundance of each unique TCRbeta CDR3 rearrangement, sequence reads were collapsed and filtered. Productive Simpson clonality was computed per sample as the square root of Simpson's diversity index over productive rearrangements. TCRdb took this table from immuneACCESS and kept in-frame rearrangements with V and J called. Such tables lack part of the clones; where checked against another copy, unresolved V genes explain under half of the gap, and the rest is unexplained. The V and J calls and clone size were taken over from that table, and D and trimming were inferred from the DNA. The sample table holds 250,000 to 300,000 clones, of which around 90% were seen once. The ten largest make up 2% to 2.5% of the sample.

The V and J genes are TRBV11-2 and TRBJ2-7, and 9 bases in between align with TRBD1. Material for sequencing was PBMCs or T cells enriched from blood (not recorded which). This receptor was obtained from a woman aged 55 to 70 in a cohort exposed to, infected with or recovered from COVID-19 (not recorded which). The nucleotide sequence reads TGTGCCAGCAGCCGACGGGACAGGGTTGGGCACGAGCAGTACTTC. It translates to CASSRRDRVGHEQYF.